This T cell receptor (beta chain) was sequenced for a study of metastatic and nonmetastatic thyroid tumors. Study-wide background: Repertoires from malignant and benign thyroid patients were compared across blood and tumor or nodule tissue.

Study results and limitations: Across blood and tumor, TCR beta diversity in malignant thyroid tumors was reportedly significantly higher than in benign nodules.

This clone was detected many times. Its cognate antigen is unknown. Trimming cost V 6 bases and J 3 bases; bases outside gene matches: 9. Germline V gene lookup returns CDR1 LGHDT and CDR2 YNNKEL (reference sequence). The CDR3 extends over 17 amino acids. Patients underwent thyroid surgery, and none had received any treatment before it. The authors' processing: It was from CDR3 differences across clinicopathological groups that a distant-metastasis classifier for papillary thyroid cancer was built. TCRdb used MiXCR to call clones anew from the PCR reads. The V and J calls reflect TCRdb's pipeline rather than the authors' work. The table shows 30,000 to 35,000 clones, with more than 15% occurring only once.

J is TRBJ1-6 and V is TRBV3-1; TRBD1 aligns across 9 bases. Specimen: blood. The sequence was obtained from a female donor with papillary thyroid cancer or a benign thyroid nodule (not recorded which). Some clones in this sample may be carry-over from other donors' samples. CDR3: CASRGSDRGGYNSPLHF. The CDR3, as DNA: TGTGCCAGCAGGGGGTCGGACAGGGGAGGCTATAATTCACCCCTCCACTTT.